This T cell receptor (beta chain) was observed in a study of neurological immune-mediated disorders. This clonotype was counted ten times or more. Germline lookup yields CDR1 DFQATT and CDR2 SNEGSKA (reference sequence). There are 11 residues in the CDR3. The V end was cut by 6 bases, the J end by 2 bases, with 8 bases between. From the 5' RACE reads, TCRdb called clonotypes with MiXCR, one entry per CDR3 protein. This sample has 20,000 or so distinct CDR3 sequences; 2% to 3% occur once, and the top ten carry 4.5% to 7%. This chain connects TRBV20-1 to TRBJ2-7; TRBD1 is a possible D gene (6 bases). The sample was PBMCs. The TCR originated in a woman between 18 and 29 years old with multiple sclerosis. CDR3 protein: CSARGTYEQYF. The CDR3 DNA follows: TGCAGTGCAAGGGGGACCTACGAGCAGTACTTC.